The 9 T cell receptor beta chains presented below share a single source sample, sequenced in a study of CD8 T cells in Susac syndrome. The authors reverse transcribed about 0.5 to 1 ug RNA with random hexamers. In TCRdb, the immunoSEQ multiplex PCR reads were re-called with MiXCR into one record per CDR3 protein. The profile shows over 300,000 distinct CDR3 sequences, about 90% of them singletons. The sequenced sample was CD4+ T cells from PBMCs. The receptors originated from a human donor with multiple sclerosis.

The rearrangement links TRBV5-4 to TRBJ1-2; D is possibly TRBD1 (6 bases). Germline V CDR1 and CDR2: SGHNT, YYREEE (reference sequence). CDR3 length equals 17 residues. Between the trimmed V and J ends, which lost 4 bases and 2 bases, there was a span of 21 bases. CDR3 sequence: CASSTDRGRPENYGYTF. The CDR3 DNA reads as TGTGCCAGCAGCACGGACAGAGGCCGACCGGAAAACTATGGCTACACCTTC.

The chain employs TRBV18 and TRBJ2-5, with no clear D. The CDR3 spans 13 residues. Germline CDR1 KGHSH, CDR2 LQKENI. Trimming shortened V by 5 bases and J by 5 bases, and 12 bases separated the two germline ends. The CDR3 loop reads CASSSIGRETQYF. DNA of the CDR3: TGTGCCAGCTCATCGATAGGGCGGGAGACCCAGTACTTC. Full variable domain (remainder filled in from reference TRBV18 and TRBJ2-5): NAGVMQNPRHLVRRRGQEARLRCSPMKGHSHVYWYRQLPEEGLKFMVYLQKENIIDESGMPKERFSAEFPKEGPSILRIQQVVRGDSAAYFCASSSIGRETQYFGPGTRLLVL.

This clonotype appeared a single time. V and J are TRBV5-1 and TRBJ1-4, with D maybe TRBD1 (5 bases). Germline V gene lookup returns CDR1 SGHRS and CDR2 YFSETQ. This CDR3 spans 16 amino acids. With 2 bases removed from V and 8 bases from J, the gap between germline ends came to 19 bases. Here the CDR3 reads CASSFGLGRKGEKLFF. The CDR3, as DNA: TGCGCCAGCAGCTTTGGCCTAGGACGGAAGGGGGAAAAACTGTTTTTT.

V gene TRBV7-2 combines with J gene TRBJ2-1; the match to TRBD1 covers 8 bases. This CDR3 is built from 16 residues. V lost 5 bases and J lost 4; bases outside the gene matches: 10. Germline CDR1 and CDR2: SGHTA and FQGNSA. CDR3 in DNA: TGTGCCAGCAGCCCCCGCAGGGGGCGTGAGTACAATGAGCAGTTCTTC. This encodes CASSPRRGREYNEQFF.

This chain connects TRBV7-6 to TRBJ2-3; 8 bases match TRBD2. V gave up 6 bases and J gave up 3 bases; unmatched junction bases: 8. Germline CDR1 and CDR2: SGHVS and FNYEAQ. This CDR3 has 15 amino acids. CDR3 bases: TGTGCCAGCAGATCGGGACTAGGAAGGACAGATACGCAGTATTTT. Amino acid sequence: CASRSGLGRTDTQYF.

The chain's CDR3 is CASSLAGTANEKLFF. The CDR3 DNA sequence: TGTGCCAGCAGCTTAGCGGGGACGGCTAATGAAAAACTGTTTTTT. The chain uses TRBV11-1 and TRBJ1-4; tentative D call: TRBD1 (5 bases). The ends were cut back, 0 bases at V and 3 bases at J, with 8 bases in the middle. CDR1 is SGHAT, CDR2 FQDESV, per germline (reference sequence). This CDR3 is built from 15 residues.

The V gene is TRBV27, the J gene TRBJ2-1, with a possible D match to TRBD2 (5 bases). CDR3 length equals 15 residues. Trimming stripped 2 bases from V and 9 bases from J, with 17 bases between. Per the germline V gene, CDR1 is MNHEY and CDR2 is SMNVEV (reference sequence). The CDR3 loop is CASSLRRQPPGEQFF. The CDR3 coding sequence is TGTGCCAGCAGTTTACGGAGGCAGCCGCCCGGTGAGCAGTTCTTC.

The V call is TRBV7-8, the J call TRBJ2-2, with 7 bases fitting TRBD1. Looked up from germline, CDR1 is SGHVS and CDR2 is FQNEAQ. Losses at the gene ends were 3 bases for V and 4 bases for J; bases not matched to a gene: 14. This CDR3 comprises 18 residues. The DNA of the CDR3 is TGTGCCAGCAGCTTCCGCCGTCTCGGACAGGCGACCACCGGGGAGCTGTTTTTT. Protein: CASSFRRLGQATTGELFF.

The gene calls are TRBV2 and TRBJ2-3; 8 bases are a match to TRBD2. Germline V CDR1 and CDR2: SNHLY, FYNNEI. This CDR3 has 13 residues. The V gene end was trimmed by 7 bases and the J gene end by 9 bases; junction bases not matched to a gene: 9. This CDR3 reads CASNQRERETQYF. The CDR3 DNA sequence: TGTGCCAGCAATCAGCGGGAGAGGGAGACGCAGTATTTT.